One and the same sample provided the 27 T cell receptor beta chains below, sequenced in a study of identical twins. TCRdb ran MiXCR on the 5' RACE reads and lists one entry per CDR3 protein. This table holds approximately 890,000 distinct CDR3 sequences, 9% to 15% found once. The sample was also reused in another study, on yellow fever vaccine responses in identical twins.

Source material: PBMCs. These receptors were obtained from a woman aged 18-29 years in good health.

About this clonotype itself: A much larger clone lies one base from this, so it may be a read error. The gene calls are TRBV24-1 and TRBJ2-7, with D tentatively TRBD1 (5 bases). The CDR3 has 13 amino acids. Per the germline V gene, CDR1 is KGHDR and CDR2 is SFDVKD. CDR3: CAASDADSYEQYF. The CDR3 DNA is TGTGCCGCCAGTGATGCCGACAGTTACGAGCAGTACTTC.

This clonotype was counted a few times. The chain joins TRBV25-1 to TRBJ1-6; D not resolved. CDR1 and CDR2 (germline): MGHDK, SYGVNS. The V and J ends lost 4 bases and 7 bases respectively, with 8 bases between them. The CDR3 contains 13 residues. The CDR3 DNA is TGTGCCAGCAGTGTCTCCTTGAATTCACCCCTCCACTTT. Translation: CASSVSLNSPLHF.

This clonotype came up many times. This rearrangement joins TRBV12-3 or TRBV12-4 to TRBJ1-6; 8 bases agree with TRBD1. V was clipped by 5 bases and J by 5 bases; unmatched bases: 8. The length of the CDR3 is 16 residues. In DNA, the CDR3 is TGTGCCAGCAGTACCCAGGGGGCTATGAATAATTCACCCCTCCACTTT. It translates to CASSTQGAMNNSPLHF.

V usage is TRBV19 and J usage is TRBJ2-1; D unresolved. CDR3 length: 15 residues. The germline V gene has CDR1 LNHDA and CDR2 SQIVND (reference sequence). Trimming cost V 5 bases and J 0 bases, with 11 bases left between them. CDR3 nucleotides: TGTGCCAGTAGTCGAAAACCGAGCTCCTACAATGAGCAGTTCTTC. Its translation: CASSRKPSSYNEQFF.

This chain uses TRBV9 with TRBJ2-5; D is ambiguous. Germline CDR1 is SGDLS and CDR2 is YYNGEE. V was clipped by 0 bases and J by 5 bases, with 14 bases between them. There are 15 residues in the CDR3. The CDR3 here is CASSVEPTSPETQYF. The CDR3 nucleotides read TGTGCCAGCAGCGTAGAACCCACAAGTCCGGAGACCCAGTACTTC.

V gene TRBV20-1 combines with J gene TRBJ1-3; perhaps TRBD1 as D (5 bases). V was pared by 6 bases and J by 0 bases, with 12 bases between. Germline loops: CDR1 DFQATT, CDR2 SNEGSKA (reference sequence). The CDR3 extends over 14 amino acids. CDR3 bases: TGCAGTGCCCGACGGGGGGACTCTGGAAACACCATATATTTT. This sequence encodes CSARRGDSGNTIYF.

The chain uses TRBV27 and TRBJ2-7, with 9 bases identical to TRBD2. Losses at the gene ends were 5 bases for V and 4 bases for J; bases not matched to a gene: 12. Looked up from germline, CDR1 is MNHEY and CDR2 is SMNVEV (reference sequence). CDR3 length: 16 residues. The CDR3 DNA reads as TGTGCCAGCAGTCAACACGGGACTAGCATCATATACGAGCAGTACTTC. Protein: CASSQHGTSIIYEQYF.

The V and J genes are TRBV18 and TRBJ2-2, with D perhaps assigned TRBD1 or TRBD2 (6 bases each). Per germline, CDR1 KGHSH and CDR2 LQKENI. Between the trimmed V and J ends, which lost 3 bases and 3 bases, there was a span of 14 bases. The CDR3 is made up of 16 amino acids. The DNA for the CDR3 is TGTGCCAGCTCACCTATGGGGGGCGTGGACACCGGGGAGCTGTTTTTT. This gives the protein CASSPMGGVDTGELFF.

This sequence joins TRBV6-5 and TRBJ2-1, with TRBD2 as a possible D gene (5 bases). V was pared by 2 bases and J by 7 bases, with 9 bases between. The CDR3 contains 13 residues. Germline lookup yields CDR1 MNHEY and CDR2 SVGAGI. CDR3 region: CASSYTSGNEQFF. Here the CDR3 DNA reads TGTGCCAGCAGTTACACGTCGGGGAATGAGCAGTTCTTC.

This clonotype showed up just a few times. This chain links TRBV11-2 with TRBJ2-7; no clear D. CDR1 and CDR2 from the germline V gene are SGHAT and FQNNGV. Trimming took off 1 base at V and 0 bases at J, with 13 bases between the two ends. CDR3 length: 16 residues. In nucleotides, the CDR3 is TGTGCCAGCAGCTTAGTCGGAGTTATTAGCTCCTACGAGCAGTACTTC. Amino acids: CASSLVGVISSYEQYF.

This clonotype was seen more than once but under ten times. V is TRBV3-1 and J is TRBJ2-7, with D unclear. There are 17 residues in the CDR3. CDR1 is LGHDT, CDR2 YNNKEL, per germline (reference sequence). Between the trimmed V and J ends, which lost 1 base and 3 bases, there was a span of 19 bases. CDR3 sequence reads: CASSQVNPGVGVYEQYF. As DNA, the CDR3 is TGTGCCAGCAGCCAAGTCAATCCAGGAGTTGGGGTCTACGAGCAGTACTTC.

The sample holds a few counts of this clonotype. This rearrangement joins TRBV20-1 to TRBJ2-2; D gene unclear. Trimming stripped 5 bases from V and 1 base from J, with 8 bases between. The V gene's germline CDR1 is DFQATT and CDR2 SNEGSKA (reference sequence). The CDR3 length is 13 residues. The CDR3: CSAAFENTGELFF. CDR3 bases: TGCAGTGCTGCATTCGAGAACACCGGGGAGCTGTTTTTT.

Only a few counts were recorded for this clonotype. In nucleotides, the CDR3 is TGCAGTGCTAGGGGGATAGGGGATTCACCCCTCCACTTT. Translated, it gives CSARGIGDSPLHF. V usage is TRBV20-1 and J usage is TRBJ1-6; maybe TRBD1 (5 bases). Trimming took 3 bases from V and 8 from J, leaving 11 bases between them. Germline CDR1 reads DFQATT; CDR2 reads SNEGSKA (reference sequence). The CDR3 covers 13 residues.

The CDR3 reads CASSPNGLAGVLEQYF. CDR3 bases: TGTGCCAGCTCACCGAACGGACTAGCGGGAGTTCTCGAGCAGTACTTC. The chain combines TRBV18 with TRBJ2-7, with TRBD2 matching 13 bases. This CDR3 contains 16 residues. The germline V gene encodes CDR1 KGHSH and CDR2 LQKENI. After removal of 3 bases from V and 6 bases from J, the junction contained 8 bases not matched to a gene.

The genes are TRBV10-3 and TRBJ2-5; TRBD1 agrees at 11 bases. V gave up 10 bases and J gave up 2 bases; unmatched junction bases: 6. This CDR3 has 14 amino acids. The germline V gene encodes CDR1 ENHRY and CDR2 SYGVKD. Here the CDR3 reads CASHRDRGQETQYF. DNA for the CDR3: TGTGCCAGCCACCGGGACAGGGGGCAAGAGACCCAGTACTTC.

This clonotype turned up a few times. This chain links TRBV5-1 with TRBJ2-7, with D perhaps TRBD1 or TRBD2 (5 bases each). CDR1 and CDR2 from the germline V gene are SGHRS and YFSETQ. The CDR3 runs 15 residues. Between the trimmed V and J ends, which lost 5 bases and 0 bases, there was a span of 15 bases. The CDR3 sequence: CASRAGTHSSYEQYV. DNA for the CDR3: TGCGCCAGCAGGGCCGGGACGCATAGCTCCTACGAGCAGTACGTC.

The chain employs TRBV20-1 and TRBJ2-7; D is uncertain. CDR1 is DFQATT and CDR2 is SNEGSKA in the germline V gene (reference sequence). The CDR3 length is 11 residues. As DNA, the CDR3 is TGCAGCCGCGGAGTGTCCTACGAGCAGTACGTC. This sequence encodes CSRGVSYEQYV.

In this sample, this clonotype turned up a few times. This rearrangement joins TRBV15 to TRBJ2-3, with D possibly matching TRBD1 (6 bases). This CDR3 has 13 residues. Germline V gene sequence: CDR1 LNHNV, CDR2 YYDKDF (reference sequence). Trimming left V 5 bases short and J 10 bases short, with 16 bases between. CDR3 sequence reads: CATSVDRPRAQYF. DNA of the CDR3: TGTGCCACCAGCGTAGACAGGCCTAGGGCGCAGTATTTT.

This chain joins TRBV23-1 and TRBJ2-7; 11 nucleotides align to TRBD1. TRBV23-1 is reported as an ORF; its role is uncertain. The length of the CDR3 is 22 residues. The junction had 28 bases not matched to a gene; V was cut back by 2 bases and J by 7 bases. Written as DNA, the CDR3 is TGCGCCAGCAGTCAACGTCCTGGAAGATTTCCGACCCAGGACAGGGGGCCGGGTGAGCAGTACGTC. Its protein product is CASSQRPGRFPTQDRGPGEQYV.

The sample holds many counts of this clonotype. The CDR3 protein is CASSRSGQSSYNEQFF. As DNA, the CDR3 is TGTGCCAGCAGTCGGTCCGGACAGAGCTCCTACAATGAGCAGTTCTTC. The gene calls are TRBV5-5 and TRBJ2-1; possibly TRBD1 for D (6 bases). CDR1 and CDR2 (germline): SGHKS, YYEKEE (reference sequence). V shed 5 bases and J shed 0 bases, with 15 bases lying between them. The CDR3 is 16 amino acids.

The rearrangement links TRBV4-1 to TRBJ2-3; TRBD2 is a possible D gene (6 bases). CDR1 and CDR2 from the germline V gene are MGHRA and YSYEKL. The V gene lost 0 bases and the J gene lost 3 bases, with 13 bases spanning the gap. CDR3 length equals 16 residues. The CDR3 DNA sequence: TGCGCCAGCAGCCAAGATACGGCGGGACGTACAGATACGCAGTATTTT. Translation: CASSQDTAGRTDTQYF.

J is TRBJ2-3 and V is TRBV11-2; D ambiguous. Germline assignment: CDR1 SGHAT and CDR2 FQNNGV. Deletions cut 3 bases from V and 0 bases from J, with 13 bases between. The CDR3 contains 16 residues. The CDR3 reads CASSLGSLFSTDTQYF. The CDR3 DNA is TGTGCCAGCAGCTTGGGTTCTCTGTTTAGCACAGATACGCAGTATTTT.

The chain recombines TRBV27 with TRBJ1-1; no clear D. Germline CDR1 reads MNHEY; CDR2 reads SMNVEV (reference sequence). The CDR3 is made up of 15 amino acids. V lost 3 bases and J lost 6, with 17 bases in between. CDR3 bases: TGTGCCAGCAGTTTCTACGCGGGGATTGGGGCTGAAGCTTTCTTT. Its translation is CASSFYAGIGAEAFF.

V is TRBV28 and J is TRBJ1-1; possible D gene TRBD1, 5 bases. The CDR3 totals 15 residues. Germline CDR1 and CDR2: MDHEN and SYDVKM. Trimming took off 4 bases at V and 7 bases at J, with 19 bases between the two ends. The CDR3 nucleotides are TGTGCCAGCAGTTCCCCCCCCCCGCGGGGGGGTGAAGCTTTCTTT. Translation: CASSSPPPRGGEAFF.

This chain joins TRBV27 and TRBJ2-7; 10 bases map to TRBD1. The ends lost 5 bases at V and 4 bases at J; junction bases unmatched: 8. CDR1 is MNHEY and CDR2 is SMNVEV in the germline V gene (reference sequence). The CDR3 contains 15 residues. Here the CDR3 reads CASSPDRGLRYEQYF. In nucleotides, the CDR3 is TGTGCCAGCAGTCCTGACAGGGGGCTAAGATACGAGCAGTACTTC.

The rearrangement joins TRBV20-1 to TRBJ2-2; the D call may be TRBD1 or TRBD2 (6 bases each). The CDR3 totals 13 residues. In germline, CDR1 is DFQATT, CDR2 SNEGSKA (reference sequence). CDR3 loop: CSVPGGHTGELFF. CDR3 coding DNA: TGCAGCGTTCCTGGGGGGCACACCGGGGAGCTGTTTTTT.

This clonotype was detected many times. V and J are TRBV20-1 and TRBJ2-1; tentatively, D is TRBD1 (5 bases). The CDR3 is 13 amino acids. Germline CDR1 and CDR2: DFQATT and SNEGSKA (reference sequence). The V end lost 6 bases, the J end lost 10 bases, and 19 bases lay between the germline ends. DNA of the CDR3: TGCAGTGCCCCCTCCACAGGTTGGTTAGAGCAGTTCTTC. Translating gives CSAPSTGWLEQFF.